A single sample is the source of the 26 T cell receptor beta chains below, sequenced in a study of blood T cell repertoires in COVID-19. Libraries were prepared by immunoSEQ multiplex PCR; TCRdb keeps only in-frame clonotypes and omits some of them. The profile covers some 300,000 clones, with more than 75% appearing a single time and approximately 2% taken by the ten largest. The sample comprised PBMCs or T cells enriched from blood (not recorded which). The receptor source for this set is a woman aged 55-70 years in a cohort exposed to, infected with or recovered from COVID-19 (not recorded which).

The chain uses TRBV19 and TRBJ2-7; tentatively, D is TRBD2 (6 bases). The CDR3 is 13 amino acids. Trimming shortened V by 8 bases and J by 2 bases, and 13 bases separated the two germline ends. Germline CDR1 LNHDA, CDR2 SQIVND (reference sequence). This CDR3 is CASSAGSPYEQYF. In nucleotides, the CDR3 is TGTGCCAGTTCGGCCGGGAGCCCCTACGAGCAGTACTTC.

The CDR3 sequence is CASSLSEGNTGELFF. CDR3 coding DNA: TGCGCCAGCAGCTTGTCAGAGGGAAATACCGGGGAGCTGTTTTTT. The chain has TRBV5-1 and TRBJ2-2, with D possibly being TRBD2 (5 bases). Germline CDR1 and CDR2: SGHRS and YFSETQ. The V end lost 1 base, the J end lost 5 bases, and 12 bases lay between the germline ends. The CDR3 has 15 residues.

The chain links TRBV28 to TRBJ2-7, with D possibly matching TRBD1 (5 bases). This CDR3 has 16 residues. Trimming pared 5 bases from V and 0 bases from J, leaving 17 bases between. CDR1 MDHEN and CDR2 SYDVKM come from the germline V gene. CDR3 nucleotide sequence: TGTGCCAGCAGTCCCCCCCCACAGGAAAGCTCCTACGAGCAGTACTTC. Translated: CASSPPPQESSYEQYF.

The chain links TRBV5-4 to TRBJ1-2; tentative D call: TRBD1 (6 bases). The CDR3 length is 13 residues. V was pared by 3 bases and J by 7 bases, with 13 bases between. Per the germline V gene, CDR1 is SGHNT and CDR2 is YYREEE (reference sequence). The CDR3 here is CASSSQGLGGYTF. In DNA form, the CDR3 reads TGTGCCAGCAGCTCCCAGGGGCTTGGTGGCTACACCTTC. Filled out from reference TRBV5-4 and TRBJ1-2, the complete variable domain reads ETGVTQSPTHLIKTRGQQVTLRCSSQSGHNTVSWYQQALGQGPQFIFQYYREEENGRGNFPPRFSGLQFPNYSSELNVNALELDDSALYLCASSSQGLGGYTFGSGTRLTVV.

This chain connects TRBV29-1 to TRBJ1-2; no clear D gene. The germline V gene encodes CDR1 SQVTM and CDR2 ANQGSEA. This CDR3 has 12 residues. V lost 3 bases and J 5 bases, leaving 10 bases between the germline ends. CDR3 loop: CSVDLTLYGYTF. CDR3 nucleotide sequence: TGCAGCGTTGATCTCACTTTATATGGCTACACCTTC.

The J gene is TRBJ2-1, the V gene TRBV6-5, with D uncertain. Germline V gene lookup returns CDR1 MNHEY and CDR2 SVGAGI. With 6 bases removed from V and 0 bases from J, the gap between germline ends came to 6 bases. This CDR3 contains 13 residues. The CDR3 DNA sequence: TGTGCCAGCAGAACGAGCTCCTACAATGAGCAGTTCTTC. Translated: CASRTSSYNEQFF.

The chain employs TRBV5-4 and TRBJ2-2; TRBD1 agrees at 9 bases. The CDR3 totals 14 residues. Germline CDR1 reads SGHNT; CDR2 reads YYREEE (reference sequence). The J segment lost 6 bases and the V segment lost 4 bases, leaving 4 bases of the junction unmatched. The CDR3 here is CASSQQGAPGELFF. The CDR3 nucleotides are TGTGCCAGCAGCCAACAGGGGGCACCCGGGGAGCTGTTTTTT.

The V and J genes are TRBV19 and TRBJ1-5, with 9 bases fitting TRBD1. The CDR3 loop spans 16 amino acids. J was trimmed by 2 bases and V by 7 bases; bases with no gene match: 9. Per germline, CDR1 LNHDA and CDR2 SQIVND (reference sequence). DNA for the CDR3: TGTGCCAGTACCCCGGACAGGGGTAATCGCAATCAGCCCCAGCATTTT. Its translation is CASTPDRGNRNQPQHF.

The V and J genes are TRBV9 and TRBJ2-7, with 15 bases lining up with TRBD2. The length of the CDR3 is 19 residues. Germline V lookup: CDR1 SGDLS, CDR2 YYNGEE. With V trimmed by 4 bases and J by 1 base, 12 bases remained unmatched. CDR3: CASSNGLAGGPASSYEQYF. CDR3 coding DNA: TGTGCCAGCAGCAACGGACTAGCGGGAGGGCCGGCGAGTTCCTACGAGCAGTACTTC.

The CDR3 region is CASSFRAGGADTQYF. For the CDR3, the DNA is TGTGCCAGCAGCTTTCGGGCAGGGGGCGCGGATACGCAGTATTTT. This rearrangement joins TRBV11-3 to TRBJ2-3; the match to TRBD1 covers 8 bases. CDR1 is SGHNT and CDR2 is YENEEA in the germline V gene. This CDR3 is 15 amino acids long. V trimming: 3 bases; J trimming: 6 bases; junction bases outside the gene matches: 8.

The chain has TRBV7-3 and TRBJ1-1; 8 positions match TRBD1. V lost 6 bases and J lost 1; bases outside the gene matches: 7. Germline-derived CDR1 and CDR2 are SGHTA and FQGTGA. The CDR3 is 15 amino acids. The DNA of the CDR3 is TGTGCCAGCAGAGCCGACCAGGGGGCGAACACTGAAGCTTTCTTT. Translation gives CASRADQGANTEAFF.

This clone showed up just a few times. The CDR3 here is CASGQGGELFF. CDR3 coding DNA: TGTGCCAGCGGACAGGGCGGGGAGCTGTTTTTT. The chain recombines TRBV7-6 with TRBJ2-2; 8 bases line up with TRBD1. With 8 bases clipped from V and 7 bases from J, the junction kept 0 bases outside the gene matches. Germline CDR1 and CDR2: SGHVS and FNYEAQ. The CDR3 covers 11 residues.

This clone was seen only once. The chain couples TRBV30 to TRBJ2-5, with D possibly matching TRBD2 (6 bases). The V end lost 3 bases, the J end lost 2 bases, and 19 bases lay between the germline ends. Germline CDR1 is GTSNPN and CDR2 is SVGIG (reference sequence). The CDR3 spans 16 residues. For the CDR3, the DNA is TGTGCCTGGAGAGCCTGGGAGGCCGGGACTCAAGAGACCCAGTACTTC. It specifies CAWRAWEAGTQETQYF.

The V gene is TRBV28, the J gene TRBJ2-5; D possibly corresponds to TRBD1 (7 bases). V was cut by 8 bases and J by 4 bases, with 17 bases left in between. The germline V gene encodes CDR1 MDHEN and CDR2 SYDVKM. This CDR3 has 14 residues. In DNA, the CDR3 is TGTGCCAGCCGCCCTGGGACAGCGGGAGAGACCCAGTACTTC. Encoded protein: CASRPGTAGETQYF.

The chain has TRBV4-3 and TRBJ1-4; possible D gene TRBD1, 5 bases. Trimming pared 0 bases from V and 7 bases from J, leaving 18 bases between. Germline CDR1 LGHNA, CDR2 YSLEER. CDR3 length equals 17 residues. The CDR3 here is CASSQEPPGGMGEKLFF. The CDR3 nucleotides read TGCGCCAGCAGCCAAGAGCCTCCGGGGGGAATGGGTGAAAAACTGTTTTTT.

The chain carries TRBV25-1 and TRBJ1-2, with D perhaps matching TRBD1 (5 bases). Germline V CDR1 and CDR2: MGHDK, SYGVNS. This CDR3 has 14 residues. Between the trimmed V and J ends, which lost 5 bases and 4 bases, there was a span of 14 bases. The CDR3 is CASSPGGGSYGYTF. The CDR3 region has the DNA TGTGCCAGCAGTCCGGGGGGGGGAAGCTATGGCTACACCTTC.

V usage is TRBV21-1 and J usage is TRBJ1-5; no check of the table's D call, TRBD1, against the DNA was made. TRBV21-1 is recorded as a pseudogene. This CDR3 has 17 amino acids. The CDR3: CASSKVRQGRHNQPQHF. Here the CDR3 DNA reads TGTGCCAGCAGCAAAGTGCGACAGGGGAGGCACAATCAGCCCCAGCATTTT.

The gene calls are TRBV9 and TRBJ1-6; weak D call: TRBD1 (5 bases). The CDR3 is 19 residues long. V lost 0 bases and J lost 0, with 16 bases in between. CDR1 is SGDLS, CDR2 YYNGEE, per germline. CDR3 nucleotides: TGTGCCAGCAGCGTAGATTCGGGGGAAGGCTACTCCTATAATTCACCCCTCCACTTT. Amino acid sequence: CASSVDSGEGYSYNSPLHF.

This chain uses TRBV15 with TRBJ2-7; 9 nucleotides align to TRBD1. Unmatched junction bases numbered 3, after V lost 3 bases and J lost 3 bases. There are 14 residues in the CDR3. CDR1 is LNHNV, CDR2 YYDKDF, per germline (reference sequence). DNA of the CDR3: TGTGCCACCAGCAGGCGGACAGGGGACTACGAGCAGTACTTC. Protein sequence: CATSRRTGDYEQYF.

The chain combines TRBV28 with TRBJ2-3; 9 bases match TRBD2. Germline-derived CDR1 and CDR2 are MDHEN and SYDVKM. J lost 4 bases, V lost 5 bases, and 10 bases had no gene match. The CDR3 has 16 residues. The CDR3 loop is CASSPLAGEGPDTQYF. CDR3 coding DNA: TGTGCCAGCAGTCCCTTAGCGGGAGAAGGGCCAGATACGCAGTATTTT.

CDR3 sequence: CASSQSDSLNQPQHF. The DNA for the CDR3 is TGTGCCAGCAGCCAGTCGGACAGTCTAAATCAGCCCCAGCATTTT. V usage is TRBV7-9 and J usage is TRBJ1-5; TRBD1 is a possible D gene (6 bases). Germline assignment: CDR1 SEHNR and CDR2 FQNEAQ (reference sequence). This CDR3 region has 15 residues. V dropped 5 bases and J dropped 4 bases, with 15 bases sitting between them.

The V gene is TRBV6-4, the J gene TRBJ1-5, with D possibly being TRBD1 (5 bases). The CDR3 is 15 amino acids. CDR1 MRHNA and CDR2 SNTAGT come from the germline V gene. V lost 2 bases and J lost 4, with 12 bases in between. The CDR3, as DNA: TGTGCCAGCAGTGACGCAACAGGCTGTAATCAGCCCCAGCATTTT. It encodes CASSDATGCNQPQHF.

This clone came up a few times. The CDR3 DNA reads TGTGCCAGCAGCGGCGGACAGGGGGATCAGCCCCAGCATTTT. Residues: CASSGGQGDQPQHF. This chain joins TRBV13 and TRBJ1-5; 10 bases line up with TRBD1. Germline CDR1 is PRHDT and CDR2 is FYEKMQ (reference sequence). This CDR3 is built from 14 residues. V lost 5 bases, J lost 5 bases, and 3 bases stayed unmatched.

V gene TRBV5-1 combines with J gene TRBJ2-3; D perhaps matches TRBD2 (5 bases). Germline CDR1 reads SGHRS; CDR2 reads YFSETQ. The CDR3 contains 14 residues. V was cut by 0 bases and J by 0 bases, with 5 bases left in between. The chain's CDR3 is CASSLGTSTDTQYF. The CDR3, as DNA: TGCGCCAGCAGCTTGGGGACTAGCACAGATACGCAGTATTTT.

The J gene is TRBJ1-2, the V gene TRBV3-1 (or the pseudogene TRBV3-2), with a tentative D call TRBD1 (5 bases). V shed 2 bases and J shed 7 bases, with 20 bases lying between them. There are 16 residues in the CDR3. The germline V gene encodes CDR1 LGHDT and CDR2 YNNKEL (reference sequence). Here the CDR3 DNA reads TGTGCCAGCAGCCAACACGAACTCCGGGACTTAGGTGGCTACACCTTC. As protein: CASSQHELRDLGGYTF.

The V gene is TRBV19, the J gene TRBJ2-7, with 10 bases lining up with TRBD2. Germline CDR1 and CDR2: LNHDA and SQIVND (reference sequence). V shed 3 bases and J 5 bases; nucleotides not matched to a gene: 7. This CDR3 contains 15 residues. CDR3 DNA: TGTGCCAGTAGTATTCCGTCTAGCGGGAGCCACGAGCAGTACTTC. Translation gives CASSIPSSGSHEQYF.